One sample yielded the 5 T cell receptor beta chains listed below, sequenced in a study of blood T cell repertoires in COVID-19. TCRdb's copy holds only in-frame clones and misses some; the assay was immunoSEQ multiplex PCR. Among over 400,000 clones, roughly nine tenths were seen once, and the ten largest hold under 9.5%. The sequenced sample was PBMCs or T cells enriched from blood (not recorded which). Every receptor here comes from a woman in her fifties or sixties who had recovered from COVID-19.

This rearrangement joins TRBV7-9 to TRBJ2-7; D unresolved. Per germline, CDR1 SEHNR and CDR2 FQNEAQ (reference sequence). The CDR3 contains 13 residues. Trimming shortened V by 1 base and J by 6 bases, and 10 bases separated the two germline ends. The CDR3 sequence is CASSLESVAEQYF. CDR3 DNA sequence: TGTGCCAGCAGCTTAGAGTCAGTTGCCGAGCAGTACTTC.

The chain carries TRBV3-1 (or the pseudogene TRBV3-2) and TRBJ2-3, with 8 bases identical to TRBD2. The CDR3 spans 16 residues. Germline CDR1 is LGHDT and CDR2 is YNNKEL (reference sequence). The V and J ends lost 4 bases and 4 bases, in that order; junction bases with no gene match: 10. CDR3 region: CASSPSTGGAADTQYF. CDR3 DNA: TGTGCCAGCAGCCCCTCGACGGGGGGGGCCGCAGATACGCAGTATTTT.

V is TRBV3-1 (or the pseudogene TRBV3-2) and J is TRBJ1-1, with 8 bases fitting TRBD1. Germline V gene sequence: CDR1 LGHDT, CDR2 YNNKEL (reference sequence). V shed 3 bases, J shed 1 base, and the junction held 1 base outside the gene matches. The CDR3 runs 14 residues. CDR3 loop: CASSHGTGNTEAFF. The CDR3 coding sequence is TGTGCCAGCAGCCACGGGACAGGGAACACTGAAGCTTTCTTT.

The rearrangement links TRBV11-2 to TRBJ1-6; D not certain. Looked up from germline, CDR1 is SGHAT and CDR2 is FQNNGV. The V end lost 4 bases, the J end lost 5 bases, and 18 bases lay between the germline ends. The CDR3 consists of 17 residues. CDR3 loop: CASSSFGFGLDNSPLHF. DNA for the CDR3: TGTGCCAGCAGCTCATTTGGCTTCGGACTGGATAATTCACCCCTCCACTTT. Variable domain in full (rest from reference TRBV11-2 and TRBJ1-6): EAGVAQSPRYKIIEKRQSVAFWCNPISGHATLYWYQQILGQGPKLLIQFQNNGVVDDSQLPKDRFSAERLKGVDSTLKIQPAKLEDSAVYLCASSSFGFGLDNSPLHFGNGTRLTVT.

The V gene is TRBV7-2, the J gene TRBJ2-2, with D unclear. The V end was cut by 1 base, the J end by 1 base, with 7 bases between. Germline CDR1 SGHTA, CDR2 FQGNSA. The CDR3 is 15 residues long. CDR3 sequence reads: CASSLGAGNTGELFF. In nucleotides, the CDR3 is TGTGCCAGCAGCTTAGGCGCAGGGAACACCGGGGAGCTGTTTTTT.